The 15 T cell receptor beta chains below were found in one sample sequenced in a study of blood T cell repertoires in COVID-19 (TCRdb year 2020). The library relied on the immunoSEQ multiplex PCR assay. This is the immuneACCESS table as TCRdb keeps it, with only in-frame sequences that have V and J called. A part of the clones is gone; compared with another copy, unresolved V genes explain less than half, and the rest is unexplained. The sample table lists about 160,000 clones, about four fifths of them with a count of one. 12% to 15% of the sample comes from the top ten. The sequenced sample was peripheral blood. These receptors originate from a human donor with acute or convalescent COVID-19. The donor label of this sample is uncertain.

The chain employs TRBV30 and TRBJ2-7, with 8 bases fitting TRBD1. The CDR3 is 13 amino acids. Germline-derived CDR1 and CDR2 are GTSNPN and SVGIG (reference sequence). V was clipped by 2 bases and J by 6 bases; unmatched bases: 6. CDR3 sequence (DNA): TGTGCCTGGAGTCGACAGGGGAGGAGCGAGCAGTACTTC. As protein: CAWSRQGRSEQYF.

The chain is built from TRBV5-1 and TRBJ1-2; 8 nucleotides align to TRBD1. Germline V gene sequence: CDR1 SGHRS, CDR2 YFSETQ. The J segment lost 4 bases and the V segment lost 6 bases, leaving 8 bases of the junction unmatched. This CDR3 is built from 14 residues. The CDR3 reads CASKGQGNFYGYTF. The CDR3 coding sequence is TGCGCCAGCAAAGGACAGGGTAATTTCTATGGCTACACCTTC.

The DNA for the CDR3 is TGTGCCAGTAGTATGGGAGGCCGCCGCGGGGAAGCTTTCTTT. Translation: CASSMGGRRGEAFF. The chain is built from TRBV19 and TRBJ1-1; D gene uncertain. V lost 3 bases and J 8 bases, leaving 16 bases between the germline ends. This CDR3 has 14 amino acids. Germline CDR1 and CDR2: LNHDA and SQIVND (reference sequence).

In this sample, this clone turned up a few times. The V call is TRBV7-9, the J call TRBJ2-5, with a possible D match to TRBD2 (6 bases). The V and J ends lost 5 bases and 5 bases respectively, with 18 bases between them. The CDR3 has 15 residues. Germline V gene lookup returns CDR1 SEHNR and CDR2 FQNEAQ (reference sequence). This CDR3 reads CASSPTSIVRETQYF. CDR3 nucleotides: TGTGCCAGCAGCCCTACTAGCATTGTGAGGGAGACCCAGTACTTC.

The chain uses TRBV5-8 and TRBJ1-1; the match to TRBD1 covers 7 bases. The CDR3 sequence is 12 residues long. Germline-derived CDR1 and CDR2 are SGHTS and YDEGEE. Trimming at V came to 3 bases and at J to 10 bases, leaving 6 bases not matched to a gene. The CDR3 DNA reads as TGTGCCAGCAGCTCGAAGACAGGGAGAGCTTTCTTT. Its protein is CASSSKTGRAFF.

This rearrangement joins TRBV30 to TRBJ1-1; D might be TRBD1 (5 bases). Trimming left V 1 base short and J 2 bases short, with 14 bases between. The germline gives CDR1 GTSNPN, CDR2 SVGIG (reference sequence). The CDR3 has 15 residues. The CDR3: CAWSDRGRGNTEAFF. CDR3 in DNA: TGTGCCTGGAGTGACCGAGGGAGGGGCAACACTGAAGCTTTCTTT.

The rearrangement uses TRBV9 and TRBJ1-2, with D maybe TRBD1 (5 bases). Germline V CDR1 and CDR2: SGDLS, YYNGEE. The CDR3 runs 13 residues. V lost 3 bases and J lost 8, with 14 bases in between. The CDR3 protein is CASSASDTAGYTF. For the CDR3, the DNA is TGTGCCAGCAGCGCGTCGGACACAGCCGGCTACACCTTC.

The J gene is TRBJ2-1, the V gene TRBV13; D might be TRBD2 (6 bases). Trimming removed 4 bases from V and 3 bases from J, with 13 bases in between. CDR3 size: 15 residues. CDR1 is PRHDT, CDR2 FYEKMQ, per germline (reference sequence). CDR3 nucleotide sequence: TGTGCCAGCAGCTCCGCGGGACTTTACTACAATGAGCAGTTCTTC. This encodes CASSSAGLYYNEQFF.

V is TRBV2 and J is TRBJ1-6; perhaps TRBD1 as D (5 bases). Germline CDR1 is SNHLY and CDR2 is FYNNEI. V was shortened by 2 bases and J by 14 bases, with 10 bases between the two germline ends. The CDR3 has 12 amino acids. The CDR3 sequence is CASSESGGTLHF. CDR3 DNA: TGTGCCAGCAGTGAATCCGGGGGGACCCTCCACTTT.

The chain recombines TRBV7-3 with TRBJ1-1, with D possibly TRBD1 on 5 matching bases. Germline values: CDR1 SGHTA, CDR2 FQGTGA. The V and J ends lost 2 bases and 3 bases respectively, with 13 bases between them. The CDR3 extends over 15 amino acids. CDR3 in DNA: TGTGCCAGCAGCTTATGGGGGACTAGAGACACTGAAGCTTTCTTT. Translating gives CASSLWGTRDTEAFF.

This chain joins TRBV5-1 and TRBJ1-6, with 7 bases identical to TRBD1. Germline trimming cut 6 bases from V and 9 bases from J; bases unmatched to any gene: 9. This CDR3 spans 14 amino acids. The germline gives CDR1 SGHRS, CDR2 YFSETQ. Here the CDR3 DNA reads TGCGCCAGCAAGGAAGGACAGGAGGTTTCACCCCTCCACTTT. This codes for CASKEGQEVSPLHF. The variable domain in full, with the rest retrieved from reference TRBV5-1 and TRBJ1-6, is KAGVTQTPRYLIKTRGQQVTLSCSPISGHRSVSWYQQTPGQGLQFLFEYFSETQRNKGNFPGRFSGRQFSNSRSEMNVSTLELGDSALYLCASKEGQEVSPLHFGNGTRLTVT.

The rearrangement joins TRBV6-1 to TRBJ2-3; 8 bases line up with TRBD1. V lost 0 bases, J lost 1 base, and 6 bases stayed unmatched. The length of the CDR3 is 17 residues. The germline gives CDR1 MNHNS, CDR2 SASEGT. For the CDR3, the DNA is TGTGCCAGCAGTGAAGCGGCAAGGGGACAGGGCACAGATACGCAGTATTTT. Protein sequence: CASSEAARGQGTDTQYF.

The CDR3 bases are TGTGCCATCAGTGTACAGGGCCATAACCAAGAGACCCAGTACTTC. Translated, it gives CAISVQGHNQETQYF. The chain combines TRBV10-3 with TRBJ2-5; D may be TRBD1 (6 bases). The CDR3 covers 15 residues. Germline CDR1 is ENHRY and CDR2 is SYGVKD. The V and J ends lost 4 bases and 0 bases respectively, with 12 bases between them.

The J gene is TRBJ2-7, the V gene TRBV11-2; TRBD1 is a possible D gene (6 bases). Germline V CDR1 and CDR2: SGHAT, FQNNGV. Trimming shortened V by 5 bases and J by 6 bases, and 11 bases separated the two germline ends. The CDR3 has 12 residues. The CDR3 sequence: CASSKGTTEQYF. DNA for the CDR3: TGTGCCAGCAGCAAAGGGACAACCGAGCAGTACTTC.

The V and J genes are TRBV3-1 (or the pseudogene TRBV3-2) and TRBJ1-5; D might be TRBD1 (6 bases). The germline gives CDR1 LGHDT, CDR2 YNNKEL (reference sequence). V was pared by 4 bases and J by 3 bases, with 19 bases between. The CDR3 loop spans 17 amino acids. CDR3 nucleotides: TGTGCCAGCAGCCGCTCGCCCTTACAGGGTTCCAATCAGCCCCAGCATTTT. It codes for CASSRSPLQGSNQPQHF.